This T cell receptor (beta chain) appears in the sequencing data of a study of CXCR3-negative and CXCR3-positive naive CD8 T cells. Study-wide findings and caveats: Surface CD5 was comparable between naive subsets; TCR strength was inferred from TRB CDR3 properties. CXCR3-positive naive cells had more hydrophobic TRB CDR3s than CXCR3-negative naive cells.

UMI-labeled 5' RACE TRB cDNA libraries were prepared from the cells. TCRdb reprocessed the 5' RACE reads and stores each CDR3 protein as one record, lacking DNA. The sample has about 98,000 distinct CDR3 sequences. Among CD8+ T cells, naive ones were CD45RO-CCR7+CD27+CD95-. The CDR3 covers 15 residues. About this clonotype itself: Its antigen remains unknown.

The source is a human donor in good health. Some clones in this sample may be carry-over from other donors' samples. Sequencing was done on a sample of naive CXCR3+ CD8+ T cells from blood. Noted subset: CD45RO-CCR7+CD27+CD95- naive CD8+ T cells expressing CXCR3 (TNR3+). The V and J genes are TRBV12-3 or TRBV12-4 and TRBJ1-5; TCRdb lists TRBD1, though no DNA is available to test this call. CDR3 loop: CASSLGGGFNQPQHF.